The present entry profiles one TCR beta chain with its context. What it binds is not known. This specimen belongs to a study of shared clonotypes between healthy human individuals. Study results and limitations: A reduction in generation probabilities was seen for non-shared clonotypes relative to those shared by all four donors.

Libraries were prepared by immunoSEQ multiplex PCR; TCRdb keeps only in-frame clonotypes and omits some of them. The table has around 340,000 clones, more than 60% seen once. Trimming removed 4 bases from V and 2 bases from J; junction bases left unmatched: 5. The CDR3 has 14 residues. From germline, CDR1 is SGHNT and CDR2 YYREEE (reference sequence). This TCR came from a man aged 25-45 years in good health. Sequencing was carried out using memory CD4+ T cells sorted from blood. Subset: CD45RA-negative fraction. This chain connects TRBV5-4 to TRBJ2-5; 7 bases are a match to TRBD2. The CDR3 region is CASSPTSAQETQYF. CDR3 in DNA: TGTGCCAGCAGCCCAACTAGCGCACAAGAGACCCAGTACTTC.